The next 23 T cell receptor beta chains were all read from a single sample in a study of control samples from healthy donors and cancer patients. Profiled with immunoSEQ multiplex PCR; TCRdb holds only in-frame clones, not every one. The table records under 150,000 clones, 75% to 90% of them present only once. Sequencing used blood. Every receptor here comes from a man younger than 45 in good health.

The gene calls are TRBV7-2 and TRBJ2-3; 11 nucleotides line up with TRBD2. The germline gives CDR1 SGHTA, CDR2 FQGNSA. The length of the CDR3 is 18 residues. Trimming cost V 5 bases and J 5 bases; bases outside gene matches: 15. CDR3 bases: TGTGCCAGCAGCCCCACTAGCGGGGGTACTCTTAAGGGAGATACGCAGTATTTT. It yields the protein CASSPTSGGTLKGDTQYF.

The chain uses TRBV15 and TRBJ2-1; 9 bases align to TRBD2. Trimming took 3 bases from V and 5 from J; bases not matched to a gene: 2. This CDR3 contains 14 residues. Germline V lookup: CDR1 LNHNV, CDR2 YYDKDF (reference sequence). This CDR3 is CATSSIAGDNEQFF. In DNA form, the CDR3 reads TGTGCCACCAGCAGTATAGCGGGGGACAATGAGCAGTTCTTC.

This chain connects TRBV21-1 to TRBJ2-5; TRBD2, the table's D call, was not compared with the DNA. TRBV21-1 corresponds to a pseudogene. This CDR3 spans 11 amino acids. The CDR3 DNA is TGTGCCAGCAGCACGAGGGAGACCCAGTACTTC. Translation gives CASSTRETQYF.

The CDR3 is CAWMSGNTIYF. The CDR3 bases are TGTGCCTGGATGTCTGGAAACACCATATATTTT. The chain joins TRBV30 to TRBJ1-3; D not certain. CDR3 size: 11 residues. The germline V gene has CDR1 GTSNPN and CDR2 SVGIG (reference sequence). V lost 4 bases and J lost 1, with 2 bases in between.

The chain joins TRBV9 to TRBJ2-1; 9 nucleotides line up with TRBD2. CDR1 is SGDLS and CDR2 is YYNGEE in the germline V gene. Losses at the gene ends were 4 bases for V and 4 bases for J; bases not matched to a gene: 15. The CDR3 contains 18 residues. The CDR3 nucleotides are TGTGCCAGCAGCTATAGTAAGGCTAGCGGGAAGTTTTACAATGAGCAGTTCTTC. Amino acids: CASSYSKASGKFYNEQFF.

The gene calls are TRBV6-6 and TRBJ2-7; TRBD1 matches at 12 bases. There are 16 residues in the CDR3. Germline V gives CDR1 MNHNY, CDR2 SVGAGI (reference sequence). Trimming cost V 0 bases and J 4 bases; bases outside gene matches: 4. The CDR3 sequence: CASSYSGDRGRYEQYF. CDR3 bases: TGTGCCAGCAGTTACTCAGGGGACAGGGGGCGGTACGAGCAGTACTTC.

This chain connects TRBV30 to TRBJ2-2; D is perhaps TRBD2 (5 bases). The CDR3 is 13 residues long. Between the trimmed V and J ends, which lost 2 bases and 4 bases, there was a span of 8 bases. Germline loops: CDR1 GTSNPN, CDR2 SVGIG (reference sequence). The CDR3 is CAWSITSTGELFF. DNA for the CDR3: TGTGCCTGGAGTATTACTAGCACCGGGGAGCTGTTTTTT.

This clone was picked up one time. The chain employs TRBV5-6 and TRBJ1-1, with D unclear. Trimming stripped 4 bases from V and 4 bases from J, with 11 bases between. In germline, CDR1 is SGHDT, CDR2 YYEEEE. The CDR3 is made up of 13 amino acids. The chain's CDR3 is CASSLRGTTEAFF. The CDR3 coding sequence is TGTGCCAGCAGCCTTCGAGGAACCACTGAAGCTTTCTTT.

CDR3 sequence reads: CASSLGTGIEQYF. The CDR3 DNA sequence: TGCGCCAGCAGCTTGGGGACAGGGATCGAGCAGTACTTC. The chain joins TRBV5-1 to TRBJ2-7; 8 nucleotides agree with TRBD1. V shed 0 bases, J shed 6 bases, and the junction held 2 bases outside the gene matches. Per the germline V gene, CDR1 is SGHRS and CDR2 is YFSETQ. This CDR3 is 13 amino acids long.

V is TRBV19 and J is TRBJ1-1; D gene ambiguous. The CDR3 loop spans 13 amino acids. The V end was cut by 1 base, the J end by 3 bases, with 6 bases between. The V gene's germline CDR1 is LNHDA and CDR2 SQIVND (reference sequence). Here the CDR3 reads CASSIAGYTEAFF. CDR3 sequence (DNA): TGTGCCAGTAGTATAGCGGGCTACACTGAAGCTTTCTTT.

The CDR3 is CASLMLSAEAFF. Here the CDR3 DNA reads TGTGCCAGCCTTATGTTATCGGCTGAAGCTTTCTTT. The gene calls are TRBV13 and TRBJ1-1; unclear D gene. Deletions cut 8 bases from V and 6 bases from J, with 13 bases between. The CDR3 is made up of 12 amino acids. Germline CDR1 PRHDT, CDR2 FYEKMQ (reference sequence).

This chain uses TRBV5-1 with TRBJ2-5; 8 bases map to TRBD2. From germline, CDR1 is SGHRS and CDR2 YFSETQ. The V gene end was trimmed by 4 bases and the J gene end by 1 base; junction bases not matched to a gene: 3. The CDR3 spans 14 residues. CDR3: CASSDTSGQETQYF. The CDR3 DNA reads TGCGCCAGCAGCGATACTAGCGGCCAAGAGACCCAGTACTTC.

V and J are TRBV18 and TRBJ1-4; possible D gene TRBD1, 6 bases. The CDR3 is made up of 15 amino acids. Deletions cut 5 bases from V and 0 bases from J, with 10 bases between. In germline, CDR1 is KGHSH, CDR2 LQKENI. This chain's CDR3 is CASSGQTSTNEKLFF. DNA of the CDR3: TGTGCCAGCTCAGGACAGACCTCAACTAATGAAAAACTGTTTTTT.

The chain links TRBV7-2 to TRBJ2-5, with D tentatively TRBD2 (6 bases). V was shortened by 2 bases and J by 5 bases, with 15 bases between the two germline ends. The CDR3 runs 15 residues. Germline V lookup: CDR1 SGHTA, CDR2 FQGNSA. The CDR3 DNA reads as TGTGCCAGCAGCTTATTCTCAGGGACTGGGGAGACCCAGTACTTC. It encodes CASSLFSGTGETQYF.

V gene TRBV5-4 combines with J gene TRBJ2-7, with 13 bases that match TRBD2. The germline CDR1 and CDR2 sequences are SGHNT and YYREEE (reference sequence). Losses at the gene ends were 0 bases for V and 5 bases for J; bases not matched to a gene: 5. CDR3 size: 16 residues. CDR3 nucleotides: TGTGCCAGCAGCTTGGGGACTAGCGGGAGAAGGGACGAGCAGTACTTC. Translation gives CASSLGTSGRRDEQYF.

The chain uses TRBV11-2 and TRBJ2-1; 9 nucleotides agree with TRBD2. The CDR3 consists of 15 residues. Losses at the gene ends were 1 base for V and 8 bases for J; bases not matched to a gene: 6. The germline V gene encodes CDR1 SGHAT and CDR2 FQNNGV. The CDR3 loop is CASSLVGTSPDEQFF. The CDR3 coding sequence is TGTGCCAGCAGCTTAGTCGGGACTAGCCCCGATGAGCAGTTCTTC.

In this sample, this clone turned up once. The CDR3 nucleotides are TGCACCAGCAGCCATCGACTAGGGACGGCCCAGGAAAAACTGTTTTTT. As protein: CTSSHRLGTAQEKLFF. The genes are TRBV1 and TRBJ1-4. TRBV1 is annotated as a pseudogene. CDR3 length: 16 residues.

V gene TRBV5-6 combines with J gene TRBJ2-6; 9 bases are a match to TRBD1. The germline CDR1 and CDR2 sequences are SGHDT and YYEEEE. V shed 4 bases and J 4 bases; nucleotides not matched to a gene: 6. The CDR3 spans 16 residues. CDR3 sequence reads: CASSQQGAHGANVLTF. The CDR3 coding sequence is TGTGCCAGCAGCCAACAGGGGGCGCACGGGGCCAACGTCCTGACTTTC.

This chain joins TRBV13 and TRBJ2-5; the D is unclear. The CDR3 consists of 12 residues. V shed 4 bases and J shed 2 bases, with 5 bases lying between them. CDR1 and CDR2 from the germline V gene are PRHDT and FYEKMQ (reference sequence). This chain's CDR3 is CASSSTQETQYF. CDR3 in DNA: TGTGCCAGCAGCTCTACTCAAGAGACCCAGTACTTC.

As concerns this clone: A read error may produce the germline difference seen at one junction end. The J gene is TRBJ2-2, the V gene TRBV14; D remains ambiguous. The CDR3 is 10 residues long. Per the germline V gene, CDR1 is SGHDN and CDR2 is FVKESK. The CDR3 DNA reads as TGTGCCAGCAGCACGACAAGAGTGGTTTTT. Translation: CASSTTRVVF.

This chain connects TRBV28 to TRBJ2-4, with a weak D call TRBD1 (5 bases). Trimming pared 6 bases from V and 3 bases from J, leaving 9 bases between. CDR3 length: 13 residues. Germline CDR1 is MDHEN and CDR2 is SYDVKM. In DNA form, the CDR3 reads TGTGCCAGCAGGGGGCACGACAAAAACATTCAGTACTTC. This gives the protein CASRGHDKNIQYF.

The CDR3 loop reads CASSPPGQSSREQYF. The CDR3 DNA reads TGTGCCAGCAGCCCCCCAGGACAAAGTTCGAGGGAGCAGTACTTC. The chain has TRBV5-4 and TRBJ2-7, with D possibly TRBD1 on 5 matching bases. The V and J ends lost 4 bases and 7 bases respectively, with 21 bases between them. The CDR3 is 15 residues long. The germline gives CDR1 SGHNT, CDR2 YYREEE (reference sequence).

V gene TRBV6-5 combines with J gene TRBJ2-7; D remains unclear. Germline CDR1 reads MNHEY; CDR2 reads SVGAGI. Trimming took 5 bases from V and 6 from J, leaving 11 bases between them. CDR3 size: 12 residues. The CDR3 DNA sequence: TGTGCCAGCAGTATCGCCGAGGCCGAGCAGTACTTC. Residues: CASSIAEAEQYF.